Listed here is a single TCR beta chain. Its antigen is still unknown. This CDR3 spans 17 amino acids. Looked up from germline, CDR1 is MNHNS and CDR2 is SASEGT. Trimming cost V 8 bases and J 7 bases; bases outside gene matches: 17. The authors incorporated unique molecular identifiers into the TCR beta cDNA libraries. The authors obtained roughly 500,000 cDNA molecules from approximately 1 to 10 million T cells. Via MiXCR, TCRdb re-called the PCR reads, giving one row per CDR3 protein. This sample has under 650,000 distinct CDR3 sequences, with 40% to 50% found just once. The data belong to a study of post-analysis software for immune sequencing data. Study information: The disease courses covered relapsing-remitting, secondary progressive and progressive-relapsing multiple sclerosis. General study results and limits: A handful of TRBV segments appeared more often in patients than in controls, and TRBV5-6, TRBV5-1 and TRBV20-1 were among these. Controls' normalized Chao1 diversity significantly exceeded that of multiple sclerosis patients. F measure grouped same-batch samples tightly together.

Specimen: blood. The chain carries TRBV6-1 and TRBJ2-1; TRBD2 agrees at 10 bases. This TCR came from a girl aged 10-17 years with multiple sclerosis. This CDR3 reads CASSWVLAGATRNEQFF. The CDR3 DNA reads TGTGCCAGCTCTTGGGTGCTAGCGGGGGCTACACGGAATGAGCAGTTCTTC.